This is a list of T cell receptor beta chains from one sample in a study of technical replicates of blood from a handful of donors. Here immunoSEQ multiplex PCR was the method, and the copy in TCRdb shows in-frame clones only, minus some. The table shows tens of thousands of clones, with less than 97% occurring only once. The specimen was T cells isolated from PBMCs. The receptors shown here come from a human donor in good health. Both conserved end residues are part of each CDR3. The D gene is left open where the match is weak. Only some rows state a clone size, as once, few, many or a class for expanded clones.

>-|-|TRBV28|TRBJ1-5
CASRNQGFGQPQHF
TGTGCCAGCAGGAACCAGGGCTTCGGTCAGCCCCAGCATTTT
>TRBD2|-|TRBV10-3|TRBJ2-3
CAIGRASGSTDTQYF
TGTGCCATCGGAAGGGCTAGCGGGAGCACAGATACGCAGTATTTT
>-|-|TRBV5-1|TRBJ1-2
CASSPTAPWEANYGYTF
TGCGCCAGCAGTCCCACAGCTCCGTGGGAGGCTAACTATGGCTACACCTTC
>TRBD1|-|TRBV7-9|TRBJ2-7
CASSLMGQAYEQYF
TGTGCCAGCAGCCTGATGGGACAGGCCTACGAGCAGTACTTC
>-|-|TRBV28|TRBJ1-5
CASLTPGQGKTQPQHF
TGTGCCAGCCTAACCCCGGGTCAGGGGAAGACCCAGCCCCAGCATTTT
>-|once|TRBV18|TRBJ1-4
CASSPRHVSNEKLFF
TGTGCCAGCTCACCACGACACGTTTCTAATGAAAAACTGTTTTTT
>-|-|TRBV11-3|TRBJ2-2
CASSPQGTDSTGELFF
TGTGCCAGCAGCCCTCAGGGTACAGACTCCACCGGGGAGCTGTTTTTT
>-|few|TRBV6-5|TRBJ1-2
CASSLARENYGYTF
TGTGCCAGCAGTTTGGCCAGGGAAAACTATGGCTACACCTTC
>-|-|TRBV4-1|TRBJ2-1
CASSRLTGNNEQFF
TGCGCCAGCAGCCGCTTGACAGGTAACAATGAGCAGTTCTTC
>-|-|TRBV5-1|TRBJ2-7
CASSLAQQGAGYEQYF
TGCGCCAGCAGCTTGGCCCAACAGGGAGCCGGTTACGAGCAGTACTTC
>-|-|TRBV4-1|TRBJ2-1
CASSQDEVGYNEQFF
TGCGCCAGCAGCCAAGACGAGGTCGGATACAATGAGCAGTTCTTC
>TRBD2|-|TRBV5-1|TRBJ2-1
CASSLRGGPQFF
TGCGCCAGCAGCTTGCGGGGGGGGCCGCAGTTCTTC
>-|-|TRBV21-1|TRBJ2-3
CASTNVPKGPTQYF
TGTGCCAGCACCAATGTCCCTAAGGGGCCCACGCAGTATTTT
>TRBD1|once|TRBV7-9|TRBJ1-2
CASSLGGGTISYGYTF
TGTGCCAGCAGCTTAGGAGGGGGCACCATCTCCTATGGCTACACCTTC
>TRBD2|-|TRBV27|TRBJ2-1
CASSLKGLAVDEQFF
TGTGCCAGCAGTCTTAAGGGACTAGCGGTCGATGAGCAGTTCTTC
>TRBD1|-|TRBV5-1|TRBJ2-1
CASSFLGTGVNEQFF
TGCGCCAGCAGCTTTTTGGGGACAGGGGTTAATGAGCAGTTCTTC
>-|-|TRBV25-1|TRBJ1-2
CASSEGTSYGYTF
TGTGCCAGCAGTGAGGGGACATCATATGGCTACACCTTC
>-|many|TRBV4-1|TRBJ1-1
CASSYGQLNTEAFF
TGCGCCAGCAGCTACGGACAATTGAACACTGAAGCTTTCTTT
>-|-|TRBV4-2|TRBJ2-3
CASSQVVGGGPTDTQYF
TGTGCCAGCAGCCAAGTTGTAGGAGGGGGCCCCACAGATACGCAGTATTTT
>TRBD1|-|TRBV6-5|TRBJ1-5
CASSTDRAQWPQHF
TGTGCCAGCAGTACCGACAGGGCTCAATGGCCCCAGCATTTT
>-|once|TRBV11-3|TRBJ1-2
CASSLDQRGLGYGYTF
TGTGCCAGCAGCTTAGATCAAAGGGGGTTAGGCTATGGCTACACCTTC
>-|-|TRBV30|TRBJ1-5
CAWAGSSNQPQHF
TGTGCCTGGGCAGGGTCGAGCAATCAGCCCCAGCATTTT
>-|-|TRBV29-1|TRBJ2-7
CSGRDSSSYEQYF
TGCAGCGGAAGGGACTCGAGCTCCTACGAGCAGTACTTC
>TRBD2|-|TRBV9|TRBJ2-3
CASSVAGLAGHSDTQYF
TGTGCCAGCAGCGTAGCCGGACTAGCGGGACATTCAGATACGCAGTATTTT
>-|-|TRBV30|TRBJ2-3
CALTELLTDTQYF
TGTGCCCTAACCGAGCTCCTCACAGATACGCAGTATTTT
>-|-|TRBV10-3|TRBJ1-3
CAISESSVQGLNTIYF
TGTGCCATCAGTGAGTCGTCGGTACAGGGTTTAAACACCATATATTTT
>-|-|TRBV30|TRBJ2-1
CAWKAKQYNEQFF
TGTGCCTGGAAAGCCAAGCAATACAATGAGCAGTTCTTC
>TRBD2|-|TRBV7-9|TRBJ2-3
CASSSPIRGGRAKDTQYF
TGTGCCAGCAGCTCGCCCATTCGGGGCGGGAGGGCCAAAGATACGCAGTATTTT
>-|-|TRBV5-5|TRBJ2-3
CASSRGLEDTQYF
TGTGCCAGCAGCCGGGGACTGGAAGATACGCAGTATTTT
>TRBD2|-|TRBV19|TRBJ2-1
CASSVVYGLAGHEQFF
TGTGCCAGTAGTGTCGTGTATGGGCTAGCGGGACATGAGCAGTTCTTC